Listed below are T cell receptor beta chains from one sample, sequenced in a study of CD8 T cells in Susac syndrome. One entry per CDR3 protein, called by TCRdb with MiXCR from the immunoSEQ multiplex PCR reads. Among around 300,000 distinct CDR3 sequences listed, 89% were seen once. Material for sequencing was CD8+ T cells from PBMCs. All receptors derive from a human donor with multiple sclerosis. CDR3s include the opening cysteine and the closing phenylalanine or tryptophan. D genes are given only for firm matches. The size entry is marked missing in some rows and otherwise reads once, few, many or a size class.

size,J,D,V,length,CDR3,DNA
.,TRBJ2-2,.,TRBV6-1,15,CASKAFGGQTGELFF,TGTGCCAGCAAAGCGTTCGGGGGGCAAACCGGGGAGCTGTTTTTT
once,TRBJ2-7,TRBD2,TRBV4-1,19,CASSQKGPPGLAGVYEQYF,TGCGCCAGCAGCCAAAAAGGTCCCCCGGGACTAGCGGGAGTCTACGAGCAGTACTTC
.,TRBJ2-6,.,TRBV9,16,CASSVDWDTGANVLTF,TGTGCCAGCAGCGTAGACTGGGACACTGGGGCCAACGTCCTGACTTTC
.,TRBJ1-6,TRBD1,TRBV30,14,CAWSTGQGGSPLHF,TGTGCCTGGAGTACCGGACAGGGGGGCTCACCCCTCCACTTT
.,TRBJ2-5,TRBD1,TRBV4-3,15,CASSQDGWTGETQYF,TGCGCCAGCAGCCAAGACGGGTGGACAGGGGAGACCCAGTACTTC
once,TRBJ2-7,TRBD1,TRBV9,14,CASSAQGASYEQYF,TGTGCCAGCAGCGCACAGGGGGCATCCTACGAGCAGTACTTC
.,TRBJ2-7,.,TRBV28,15,CASSLTSRGTYEQYF,TGTGCCAGCAGTTTAACTTCGCGGGGCACCTACGAGCAGTACTTC
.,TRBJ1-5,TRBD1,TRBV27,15,CASSLVTGGNQPQHF,TGTGCCAGCAGCCTCGTGACAGGGGGCAATCAGCCCCAGCATTTT
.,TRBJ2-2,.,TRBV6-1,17,CASRDVRRQGYTGELFF,TGTGCCAGCAGGGACGTTCGCCGGCAGGGGTACACCGGGGAGCTGTTTTTT
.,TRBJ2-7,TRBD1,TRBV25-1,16,CASSDVTGGTTYEQYF,TGTGCCAGCAGTGATGTAACAGGGGGGACCACCTACGAGCAGTACTTC
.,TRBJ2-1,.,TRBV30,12,CAWSGLASEQFF,TGTGCCTGGAGTGGCCTAGCCAGTGAGCAGTTCTTC
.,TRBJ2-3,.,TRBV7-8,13,CASRPIGADTQYF,TGTGCCAGCAGACCCATAGGCGCAGATACGCAGTATTTT